What follows is one T cell receptor beta chain and its context. This sample is part of a study of control samples from healthy donors and cancer patients. TCRdb's copy holds only in-frame clones and misses some; the assay was immunoSEQ multiplex PCR. The table lists 130,000 or so clones, about 90% of them singletons. Trimming pared 2 bases from V and 0 bases from J, leaving 14 bases between. Germline V CDR1 and CDR2: MDHEN, SYDVKM. The CDR3 length is 17 residues. Sequencing was performed on blood. The source is a man aged 55 to 69 in good health. V and J are TRBV28 and TRBJ1-5; D call uncertain. The CDR3 DNA sequence: TGTGCCAGCAGTTTAAGATCGCGGTTTTATAGCAATCAGCCCCAGCATTTT. Encoded protein: CASSLRSRFYSNQPQHF.